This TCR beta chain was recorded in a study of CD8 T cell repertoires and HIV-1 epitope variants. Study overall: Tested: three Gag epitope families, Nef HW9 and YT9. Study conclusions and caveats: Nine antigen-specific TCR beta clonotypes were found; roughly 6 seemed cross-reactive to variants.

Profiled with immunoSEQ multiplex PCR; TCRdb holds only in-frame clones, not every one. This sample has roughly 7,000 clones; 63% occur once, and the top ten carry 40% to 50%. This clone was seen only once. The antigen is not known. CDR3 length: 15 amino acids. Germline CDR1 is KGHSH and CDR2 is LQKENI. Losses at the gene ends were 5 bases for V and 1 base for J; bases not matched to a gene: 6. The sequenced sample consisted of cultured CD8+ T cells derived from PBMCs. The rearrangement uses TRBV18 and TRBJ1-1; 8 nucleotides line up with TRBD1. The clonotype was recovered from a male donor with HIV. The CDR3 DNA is TGTGCCAGCTCAAGGCGACAGGGGCAGAACACTGAAGCTTTCTTT. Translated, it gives CASSRRQGQNTEAFF.